The T cell receptor (beta chain) under discussion was sequenced for a study of blood T cell repertoires in COVID-19. Assay used: immunoSEQ multiplex PCR; TCRdb lists only in-frame clones, some missing. The sample holds about 480,000 clones, over 75% seen once. The CDR3 length is 15 residues. Per the germline V gene, CDR1 is LGHDT and CDR2 is YNNKEL (reference sequence). The V and J ends lost 0 bases and 5 bases, in that order; junction bases with no gene match: 4. The sample comprised PBMCs or T cells enriched from blood (not recorded which). The receptor comes from a middle-aged woman who had recovered from COVID-19. This chain links TRBV3-1 (or the pseudogene TRBV3-2) with TRBJ2-1; TRBD2 agrees at 7 bases. CDR3 protein: CASSQDLGLNNEQFF. The DNA of the CDR3 is TGTGCCAGCAGCCAAGATCTGGGACTAAACAATGAGCAGTTCTTC.